The clone carrying this T cell receptor (beta chain) was counted once. This sample is part of a study of T cells in Graves' hyperthyroidism and ophthalmopathy. The CDR3 loop spans 15 amino acids. V gave up 3 bases and J gave up 7 bases, with 17 bases separating them. RNA transcripts served as the template for amplifying TCR beta CDR3 regions. A set of HTBI primers served as the primers for a first-round RT-PCR of the TCR CDR3. TCRdb analysed the multiplex PCR reads with MiXCR anew, one entry per CDR3 protein. The sample records 600,000 to 650,000 distinct CDR3 sequences, less than 25% being singletons.

The sequencing input was blood. This chain uses TRBV12-3 or TRBV12-4 with TRBJ2-3; D possibly corresponds to TRBD2 (7 bases). This TCR came from a man in his thirties or forties with Graves' ophthalmopathy. The CDR3 DNA reads as TGTGCCAGCAGTTTGGGGGGGGCTGGTACATATACGCAGTATTTT. Translating gives CASSLGGAGTYTQYF.